This TCR beta chain was observed in a study of human T cells and chemical hapten exposure (TCRdb year 2021). As for the study more broadly: The libraries were sequenced as a pool, and the TCR yield per sample differed mostly because of small variations in library volumes within the pool. Peripheral blood TCR repertoire changes were tracked in vivo in alopecia patients during primary and secondary sensitization to the hapten diphenylcyclopropenone (DPC). Both TCR alpha and TCR beta chains were sequenced from each blood RNA sample.

In the paper's terms, the time point label means: healthy volunteer bleed at 6 weeks. Unfractionated whole blood was collected in Tempus Blood RNA tubes, and total RNA was extracted from that blood. As TCR sequencing controls, four or five healthy volunteers were used, with blood taken at day 0, 2 weeks and 6 weeks. This clonotype occurred a few times. Its antigen has not been determined. Base qualities are not recorded, but no much larger clone differs from it by a single base. To prepare the library, RACE was applied. Sequencing took place on a NextSeq 500. Library preparation attached unique molecular identifiers to individual cDNA molecules for quantitative, reproducible TCR counting. The original methods were these. A median of roughly 100,000 TCRs per sample was observed, with a range of about 23,224 to 750,000. V, J and CDR3 annotation of the TCR reads was performed with the Decombinator software suite. For the PS versus PT1 abundance plots, all samples were subsampled to the same number of TCRs (28,000). Expanded TCRs were defined as absent before sensitization and observed at least eight times at the 2-week time point. Through fastp at Q25 and MiXCR, TCRdb rebuilt clones from the public reads, retaining in-frame beta chains. Every distinct CDR3 protein forms one entry, paired with its most common genes and DNA. In this record, the V and J calls reflect TCRdb's handling and not the investigators' own analysis. The sample profile shows about 65,000 distinct CDR3 sequences; around 6.3% of them were found once. Around 3.6% of the sample is taken by the ten largest.

Study-wide findings and limitations: After repeated subsampling, changes were observed in the strength of the expansion versus patch-test correlation and in the threshold at which the correlation became significant. DPC sensitization did not change how many TCRs were above 1 in 1000 frequency, and no evidence was found of alterations in global repertoire structure.

Sample: whole blood. This sequence originates from a female donor in good health. Some clones in this sample may be carry-over from other donors' samples.

The DNA sequence follows: TGTGCCAGCAGTCAGACTAGCGCCTCAGAGACCCAGTACTTC. Its translation reads: CASSQTSASETQYF. Here the chain combines TRBV11-2 and TRBJ2-5, with TRBD2 identical over 8 junction bases. Its CDR3 holds 14 amino acids, cysteine through phenylalanine. Only CDR3 DNA is held: 42 bases, read in frame from base 1. Relative to germline, V is missing 6 bases and J is missing 4 bases, with 7 bases of the junction outside any gene match. The germline V gene sets CDR1 to SGHAT and CDR2 to FQNNGV.